This record looks at one T cell receptor (beta chain) sequence and its context. The antigen is not known. The repertoire was sequenced with immunoSEQ multiplex PCR; TCRdb's copy has only in-frame clones and lacks some. The data contain roughly 120,000 clones, around 94% of them singletons. The entry originates in a study of T cell responses to AZD1222 COVID-19 vaccine. Study results and limitations: In the spike-specific TCR repertoire, nearly half reportedly target unmutated variant regions. White British people made up most donors, females outnumbered males, and clonal diversity was possibly underestimated.

The germline gives CDR1 SGHVS, CDR2 FNYEAQ. CDR3 length equals 16 residues. The V and J ends lost 4 bases and 1 base respectively, with 13 bases between them. The sequencing used peripheral blood, collected on day 0 of AZD1222 vaccination. This sequence originates from an adult in good health. This chain uses TRBV7-6 with TRBJ2-2; D unresolved. The CDR3 DNA is TGTGCCAGCAGCTCTGTCCCCAGTCTGAACACCGGGGAGCTGTTTTTT. Residues: CASSSVPSLNTGELFF.